This TCR beta chain appears in the sequencing data of a study of cytomegalovirus exposure and HLA in healthy donors. Only in-frame clones appear in the TCRdb table, and some are missing; sequencing was by immunoSEQ multiplex PCR. The sample shows hundreds of thousands of clones, about 87% of them seen only once. This clone was observed once. CDR3 length: 16 residues. V lost 6 bases, J lost 2 bases, and 16 bases lay in between. Germline V gene lookup returns CDR1 SGHAT and CDR2 FQNNGV. The J gene is TRBJ2-2, the V gene TRBV11-2; TRBD2 might be the D (7 bases). The sequencing input was PBMCs. The sequence derives from a man between 18 and 29 years old in good health and CMV-seronegative. CDR3 loop: CASREYGGRNTGELFF. The CDR3 DNA follows: TGTGCCAGCAGAGAATACGGGGGGCGCAACACCGGGGAGCTGTTTTTT.